Below, one T cell receptor (beta chain) is given with its context. Antigen specificity is unknown. 13 Jbeta primers and 60 Vbeta primers were used for the PCR. Data came from immunoSEQ multiplex PCR; TCRdb stores just in-frame clones and leaves some out. The data show some 150,000 clones, about two thirds seen once. CDR3 length: 15 amino acids. From germline, CDR1 is MNHNS and CDR2 SASEGT. V trimming: 6 bases; J trimming: 2 bases; junction bases outside the gene matches: 7. This specimen comes from a study of cytomegalovirus exposure and HLA in healthy donors. General study results and limits: In an earlier analysis, about 87% or about 30%: the productive usage of most TCR beta V segments.

The genes are TRBV6-1 and TRBJ2-7, with 10 bases fitting TRBD1. This TCR was recovered from a man aged 50-60 years in good health and CMV-seropositive. Sequenced material: PBMCs. This CDR3 reads CASSPGTGVTYEQYF. CDR3 coding DNA: TGTGCCAGCAGCCCCGGGACAGGGGTTACCTACGAGCAGTACTTC.